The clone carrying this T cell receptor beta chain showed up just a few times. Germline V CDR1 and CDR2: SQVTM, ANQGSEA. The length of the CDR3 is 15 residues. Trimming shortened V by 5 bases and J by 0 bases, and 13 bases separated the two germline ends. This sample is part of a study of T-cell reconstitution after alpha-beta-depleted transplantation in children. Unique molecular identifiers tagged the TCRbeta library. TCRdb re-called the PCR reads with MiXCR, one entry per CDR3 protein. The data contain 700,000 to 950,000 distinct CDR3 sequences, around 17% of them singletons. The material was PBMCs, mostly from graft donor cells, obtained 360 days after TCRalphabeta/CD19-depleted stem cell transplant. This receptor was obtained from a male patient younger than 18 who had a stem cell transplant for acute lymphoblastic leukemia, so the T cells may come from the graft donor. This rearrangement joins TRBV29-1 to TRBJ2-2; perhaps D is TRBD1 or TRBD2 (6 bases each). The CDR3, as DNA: TGCAGCGTTCGCTGGGGGGCCGCGAACACCGGGGAGCTGTTTTTT. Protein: CSVRWGAANTGELFF.